This T cell receptor (beta chain) is drawn from a study of regulatory T cells in long-lasting Graves disease. This CDR3 has 17 residues. Per germline, CDR1 MNHGY and CDR2 SVAAGI. V was pared by 3 bases and J by 0 bases, with 6 bases of the junction left unmatched. The authors built TCR beta libraries using iRepertoire HTBI primers and Arm-PCR of CDR3 regions. MiXCR, run by TCRdb on the multiplex PCR reads, gives a single entry per CDR3 protein. Of a few hundred thousand distinct CDR3 sequences in the sample, roughly 25% are singletons; the top ten hold 25% to 30%. Time point defined: persistent/refractory GD, antithyroid drugs over 5 years with positive TRAb. Isolated PBMC RNA provided the starting material for the TCR library.

J is TRBJ2-1 and V is TRBV6-9; 9 nucleotides agree with TRBD1. Sequenced here: peripheral blood mononuclear cells (PBMCs), sampled when the disease was refractory, from a patient treated with antithyroid drugs. The TCR comes from a woman between 40 and 50 years old with Graves disease. This CDR3 reads CASSYGTGGLSYNEQFF. For the CDR3, the DNA is TGTGCCAGCAGTTACGGAACAGGGGGCCTCTCCTACAATGAGCAGTTCTTC.